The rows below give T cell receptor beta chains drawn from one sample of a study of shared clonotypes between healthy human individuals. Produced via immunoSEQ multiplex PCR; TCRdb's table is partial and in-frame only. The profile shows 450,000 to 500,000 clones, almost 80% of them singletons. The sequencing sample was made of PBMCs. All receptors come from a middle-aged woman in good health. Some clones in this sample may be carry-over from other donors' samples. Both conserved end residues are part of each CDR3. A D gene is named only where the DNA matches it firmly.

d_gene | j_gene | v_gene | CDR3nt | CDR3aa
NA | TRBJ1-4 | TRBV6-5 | TGTGCCAGCAGTGAGGGGCCGGGGGATGAAAAACTGTTTTTT | CASSEGPGDEKLFF
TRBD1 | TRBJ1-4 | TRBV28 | TGTGCCAGCAGACCGACAGGGGGCGTTCATGAAAAACTGTTTTTT | CASRPTGGVHEKLFF
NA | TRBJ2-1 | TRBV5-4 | TGTGCCAGCAGCTTGGCGAGGAGTTTAAATGAGCAGTTCTTC | CASSLARSLNEQFF
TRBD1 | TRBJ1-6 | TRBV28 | TGTGCCAGCAGTCAAACCGGACAGGGGGATCGTTCACCCCTCCACTTT | CASSQTGQGDRSPLHF
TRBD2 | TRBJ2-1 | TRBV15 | TGTGCCACCAGCAGAGATGGCGCTAGCGGCAATGAGCAGTTCTTC | CATSRDGASGNEQFF
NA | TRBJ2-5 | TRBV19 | TGTGCCAGTAGTATAGTTCTGGGGGAAGAGACCCAGTACTTC | CASSIVLGEETQYF
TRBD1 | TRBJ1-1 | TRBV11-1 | TGTGCCAGCTGTCCGACAGGGAGCACTGAAGCTTTCTTT | CASCPTGSTEAFF
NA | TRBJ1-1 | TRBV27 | TGTGCCAGCAGTTCCTGGAACTGGGACGCGGGGGACACTGAAGCTTTCTTT | CASSSWNWDAGDTEAFF
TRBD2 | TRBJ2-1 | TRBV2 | TGTGCCAGCAGTGAAAAAGCGGGAGCCTACAATGAGCAGTTCTTC | CASSEKAGAYNEQFF
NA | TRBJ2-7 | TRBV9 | TGTGCCAGCAGCGTATCGGGCGGCTCCTACGAGCAGTACTTC | CASSVSGGSYEQYF
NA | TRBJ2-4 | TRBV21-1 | TGTGCCAGCAGCAAAGCCCCTAGCACACTACTAGCCAAAAACATTCAGTACTTC | CASSKAPSTLLAKNIQYF
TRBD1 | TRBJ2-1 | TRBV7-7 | TGTGCTAGCAGCCAAGGGGACAGTGGCGGCGAGCAGTTCTTC | CASSQGDSGGEQFF
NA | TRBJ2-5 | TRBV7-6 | TGTGCCAGCAGCTTAGGGACCAGAGAGACCCAGTACTTC | CASSLGTRETQYF
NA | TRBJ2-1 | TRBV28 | TGTGCCAGCAGACAAGACAGTGAGCAGTTCTTC | CASRQDSEQFF
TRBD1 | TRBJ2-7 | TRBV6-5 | TGTGCCACCTATGGACAGGGATCGCAGTACTTC | CATYGQGSQYF
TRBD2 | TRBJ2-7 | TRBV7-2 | TGTGCCAGCTCCTTCGGTGGGGGGGGCTCCTACGAGCAGTACTTC | CASSFGGGGSYEQYF
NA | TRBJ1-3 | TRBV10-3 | TGTGCCATCAGTGGAGGGGTTGACTCTGGAAACACCATATATTTT | CAISGGVDSGNTIYF